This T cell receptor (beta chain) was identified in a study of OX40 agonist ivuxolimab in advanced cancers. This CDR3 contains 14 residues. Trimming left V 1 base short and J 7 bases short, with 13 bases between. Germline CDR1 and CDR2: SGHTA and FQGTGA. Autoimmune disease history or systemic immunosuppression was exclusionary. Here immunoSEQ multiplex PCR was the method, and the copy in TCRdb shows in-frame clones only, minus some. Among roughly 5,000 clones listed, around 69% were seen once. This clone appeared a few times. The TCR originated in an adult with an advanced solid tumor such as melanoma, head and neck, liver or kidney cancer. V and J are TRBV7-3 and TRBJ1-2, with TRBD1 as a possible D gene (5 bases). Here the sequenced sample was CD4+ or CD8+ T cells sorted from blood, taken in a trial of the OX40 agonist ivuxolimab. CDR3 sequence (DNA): TGTGCCAGCAGCTTAATCGGGGGGACTGGTGGCTACACCTTC. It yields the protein CASSLIGGTGGYTF.